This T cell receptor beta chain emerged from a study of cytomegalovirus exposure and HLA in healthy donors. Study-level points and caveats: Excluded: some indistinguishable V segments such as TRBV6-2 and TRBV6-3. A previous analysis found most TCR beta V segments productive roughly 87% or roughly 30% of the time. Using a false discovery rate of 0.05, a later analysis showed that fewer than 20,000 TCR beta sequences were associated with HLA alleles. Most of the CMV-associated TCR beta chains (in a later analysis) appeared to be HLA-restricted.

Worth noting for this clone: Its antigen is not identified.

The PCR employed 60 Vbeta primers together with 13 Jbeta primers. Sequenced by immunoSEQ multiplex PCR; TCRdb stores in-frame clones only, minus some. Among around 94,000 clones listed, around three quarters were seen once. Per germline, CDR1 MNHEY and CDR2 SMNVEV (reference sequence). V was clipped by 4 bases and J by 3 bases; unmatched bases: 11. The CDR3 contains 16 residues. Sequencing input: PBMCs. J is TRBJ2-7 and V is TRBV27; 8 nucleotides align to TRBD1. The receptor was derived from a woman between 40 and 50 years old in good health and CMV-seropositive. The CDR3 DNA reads TGTGCCAGCAGTTCAAAACCTGGACAGGGTCTCTACGAGCAGTACTTC. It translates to CASSSKPGQGLYEQYF.